Listed below are T cell receptor beta chains from one sample, sequenced in a study of blood T cell repertoires in COVID-19. Using immunoSEQ multiplex PCR, the repertoire was profiled, and TCRdb retains in-frame clones only, with some absent. The table has about 160,000 clones, 70% to 90% seen once; the top ten hold 1% to 1.5%. Sequenced: peripheral blood. The receptors were gathered from a man between 60 and 75 years old who had recovered from COVID-19. The conserved cysteine and the conserved F or W are not part of the CDR3 here.

j_call cdr3_length v_call cdr3_aa
TRBJ1-2 11 TRBV2 ASIRTGTDGYT
TRBJ1-2 12 TRBV2 ASSSETESYGYT
TRBJ1-4 12 TRBV7-2 ASSTDSWNEKLF
TRBJ1-2 14 TRBV27 ASSGYDRDSGYGYT
TRBJ2-3 15 TRBV6-2/TRBV6-3 ASSWFRGLADTDTQY
TRBJ1-1 12 TRBV7-2 ASSLAARYTEAF
TRBJ1-3 11 TRBV5-1 ASSLRGLDTIY
TRBJ1-1 11 TRBV18 ASSEGENTEAF
TRBJ1-1 9 TRBV19 ASSIWPKAF
TRBJ1-1 10 TRBV30 AWSVARVRAF
TRBJ2-1 16 TRBV7-2 ASSPTSGGYRHYNEQF
TRBJ1-1 13 TRBV6-5 ASSYSGQFNTEAF
TRBJ2-7 12 TRBV5-5 ASSLDSQTPEQY
TRBJ1-5 14 TRBV6-2/TRBV6-3 ASSYSTGTSNQPQH
TRBJ1-5 11 TRBV29-1 SVEVGGDQPQH
TRBJ1-1 11 TRBV19 ASKKDRVTEAF
TRBJ2-2 13 TRBV19 ASSIRTGETGELF
TRBJ1-3 11 TRBV5-4 ASRVPGGNTIY
TRBJ2-1 12 TRBV10-3 AISRKSGSNEQF
TRBJ1-3 12 TRBV9 ASSATGAGNTIY
TRBJ1-2 11 TRBV3-1/TRBV3-2 ASSLTLREGYT
TRBJ2-6 13 TRBV10-3 ATQGQYSGANVLT
TRBJ1-5 14 TRBV6-5 ASSYDGPGGGQPQH
TRBJ2-7 12 TRBV6-4 ASSPTPESYEQY
TRBJ1-2 13 TRBV27 ASSRQGAVNYGYT
TRBJ2-7 11 TRBV18 ASSPGTGYEQY
TRBJ2-6 18 TRBV6-1 ASSEADWVRGLAGANVLT
TRBJ2-7 12 TRBV2 ASSEVTDSYEQY
TRBJ1-1 11 TRBV28 ASSANDRAEAF
TRBJ1-2 11 TRBV6-5 AIRTGGFEGYT
TRBJ1-1 12 TRBV11-1 ASSPSRVATEAF
TRBJ2-3 12 TRBV19 ASNGDTFLDTQY
TRBJ2-1 14 TRBV6-2/TRBV6-3 ASSYPLAGGRNEQF
TRBJ2-2 13 TRBV13 ASSLPSSPIPELF
TRBJ1-5 15 TRBV19 ASSILTLQGRNQPQH
TRBJ2-7 13 TRBV3-1/TRBV3-2 ASSPSLAGAYEQY